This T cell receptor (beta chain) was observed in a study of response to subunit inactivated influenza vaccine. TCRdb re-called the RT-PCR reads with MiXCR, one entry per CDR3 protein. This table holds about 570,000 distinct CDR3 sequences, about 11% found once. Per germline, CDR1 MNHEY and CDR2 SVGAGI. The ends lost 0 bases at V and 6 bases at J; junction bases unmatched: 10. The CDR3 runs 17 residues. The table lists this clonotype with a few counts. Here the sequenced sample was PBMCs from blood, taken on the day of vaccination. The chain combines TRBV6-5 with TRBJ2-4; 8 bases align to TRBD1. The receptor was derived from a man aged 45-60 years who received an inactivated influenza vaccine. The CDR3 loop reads CASSYSILRGLGNIQYF. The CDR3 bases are TGTGCCAGCAGTTACTCGATCCTCAGGGGGCTGGGAAACATTCAGTACTTC.